The clone carrying this T cell receptor (beta chain) appeared many times. The antigen is not known. Cyclophosphamide on days +3 and +4 followed busulfan-fludarabine conditioning and a marrow graft. The sample originates from a study of T cells after posttransplantation cyclophosphamide. Findings and caveats of the study: Blood and skin or GI T cell repertoires showed limited TRB overlap. Recipient CMV seropositivity and CMV reactivation strongly tracked TRB clonality. Later post-transplant blood repertoires were often dominated by donor CD8+ memory clones.

The V segment lost 2 bases and the J segment 0 bases; nucleotides outside the gene matches: 8. CDR3 length equals 18 residues. The V gene's germline CDR1 is SQVTM and CDR2 ANQGSEA. The data were produced by immunoSEQ multiplex PCR, yet TCRdb's version contains in-frame clones alone and is incomplete. The sample shows roughly 5,400 clones, none of them appearing just once. The clonotype was recovered from a male patient between 60 and 69 years old who received an allogeneic stem cell transplant from a related donor, was CMV-positive, and had acute GVHD only. The graft donor may be the source of some T cells. The rearrangement joins TRBV29-1 to TRBJ2-6, with TRBD1 matching over 9 bases. Sequences were derived from PBMCs, sampled around 380 days after allogeneic stem cell transplant with posttransplant cyclophosphamide. This CDR3 reads CSVETPRTGDSGANVLTF. The CDR3 nucleotides read TGCAGCGTTGAAACCCCACGGACAGGGGACTCTGGGGCCAACGTCCTGACTTTC.